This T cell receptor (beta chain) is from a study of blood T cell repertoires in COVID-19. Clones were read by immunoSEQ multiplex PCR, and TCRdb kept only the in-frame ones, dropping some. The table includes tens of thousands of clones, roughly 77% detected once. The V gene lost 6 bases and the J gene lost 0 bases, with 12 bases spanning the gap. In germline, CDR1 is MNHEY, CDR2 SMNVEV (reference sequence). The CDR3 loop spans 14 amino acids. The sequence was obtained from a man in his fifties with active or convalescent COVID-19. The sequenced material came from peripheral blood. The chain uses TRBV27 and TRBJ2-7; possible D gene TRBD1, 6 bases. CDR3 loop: CASSRDKPSYEQYF. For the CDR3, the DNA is TGTGCCAGCAGCCGGGACAAACCCTCCTACGAGCAGTACTTC.